This TCR beta chain derives from a study of T cells in Graves' hyperthyroidism and ophthalmopathy. Unmatched junction bases numbered 8, after V lost 7 bases and J lost 4 bases. The CDR3 spans 13 residues. Per the germline V gene, CDR1 is DFQATT and CDR2 is SNEGSKA (reference sequence). This clonotype has at least ten counts. RNA transcripts provided the source from which TCR beta CDR3 regions were amplified. Initially, a first-round RT-PCR of the TCR CDR3 employed the HTBI primer set. MiXCR was run by TCRdb on the multiplex PCR reads, yielding one entry per CDR3 protein. The table has hundreds of thousands of distinct CDR3 sequences, more than 30% seen once. Recently diagnosed hyperthyroidism of less than 2 months' duration affected patients aged 18 to 65.

Sequences were obtained from blood. The rearrangement uses TRBV20-1 and TRBJ2-5; TRBD2 aligns across 8 bases. This receptor was taken from a man aged 18 to 30 with Graves' hyperthyroidism. This CDR3 reads CSGRHRGGETQYF. In DNA, the CDR3 is TGCAGTGGCCGCCACCGGGGGGGAGAGACCCAGTACTTC.